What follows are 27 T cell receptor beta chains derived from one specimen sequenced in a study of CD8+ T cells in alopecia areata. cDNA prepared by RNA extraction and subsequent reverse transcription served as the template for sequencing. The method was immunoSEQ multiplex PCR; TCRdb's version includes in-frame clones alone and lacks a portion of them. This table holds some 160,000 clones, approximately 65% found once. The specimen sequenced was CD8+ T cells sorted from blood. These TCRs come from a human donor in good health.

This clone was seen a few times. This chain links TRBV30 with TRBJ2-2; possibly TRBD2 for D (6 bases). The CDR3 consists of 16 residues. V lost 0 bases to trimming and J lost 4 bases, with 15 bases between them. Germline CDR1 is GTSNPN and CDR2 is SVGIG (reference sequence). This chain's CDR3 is CAWSVEAGPGTGELFF. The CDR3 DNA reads TGTGCCTGGAGTGTAGAGGCGGGGCCCGGCACCGGGGAGCTGTTTTTT.

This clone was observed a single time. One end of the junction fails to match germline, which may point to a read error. CDR3 region: CASSLGLNTEAFF. The CDR3 coding sequence is TGTGCCAGCAGCCTAGGACTGAACACTGAAGCTTTCTTT. The rearrangement uses TRBV13 and TRBJ1-1; D unclear. Germline V gene sequence: CDR1 PRHDT, CDR2 FYEKMQ (reference sequence). This CDR3 has 13 residues.

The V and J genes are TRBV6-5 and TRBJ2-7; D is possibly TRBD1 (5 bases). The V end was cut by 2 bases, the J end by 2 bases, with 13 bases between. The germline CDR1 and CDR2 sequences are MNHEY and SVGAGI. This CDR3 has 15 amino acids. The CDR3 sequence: CASSYEGGRAYEQYF. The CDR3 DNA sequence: TGTGCCAGCAGTTACGAAGGTGGCAGGGCCTACGAGCAGTACTTC.

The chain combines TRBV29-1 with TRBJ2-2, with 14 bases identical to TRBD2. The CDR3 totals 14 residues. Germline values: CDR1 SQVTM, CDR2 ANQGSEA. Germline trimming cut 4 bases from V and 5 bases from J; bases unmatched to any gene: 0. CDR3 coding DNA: TGCAGCGTTGGGACTAGCGGGGGGACCGGGGAGCTGTTTTTT. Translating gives CSVGTSGGTGELFF.

CDR3 DNA: TGCAGCGTTCATCAGGGTTCCCTATACGAGCAGTACTTC. Its protein product is CSVHQGSLYEQYF. This chain uses TRBV29-1 with TRBJ2-7, with a weak D call TRBD1 (5 bases). Deletions cut 5 bases from V and 4 bases from J, with 15 bases between. Germline V gene sequence: CDR1 SQVTM, CDR2 ANQGSEA. The CDR3 loop spans 13 amino acids.

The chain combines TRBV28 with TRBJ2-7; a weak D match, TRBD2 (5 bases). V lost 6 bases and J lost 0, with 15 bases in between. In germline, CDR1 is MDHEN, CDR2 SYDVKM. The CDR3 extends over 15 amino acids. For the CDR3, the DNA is TGTGCCAGCAGGAAACTAGAATTAAGCTCCTACGAGCAGTACTTC. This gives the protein CASRKLELSSYEQYF.

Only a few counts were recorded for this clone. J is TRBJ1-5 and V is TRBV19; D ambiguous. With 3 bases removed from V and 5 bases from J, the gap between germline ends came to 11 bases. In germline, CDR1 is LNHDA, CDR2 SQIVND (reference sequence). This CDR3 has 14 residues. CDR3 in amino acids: CASSMGDPYQPQHF. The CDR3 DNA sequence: TGTGCCAGTAGTATGGGTGACCCCTATCAGCCCCAGCATTTT.

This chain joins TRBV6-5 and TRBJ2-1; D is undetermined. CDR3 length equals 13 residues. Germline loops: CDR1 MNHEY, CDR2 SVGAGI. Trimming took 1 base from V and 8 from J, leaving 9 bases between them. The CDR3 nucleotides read TGTGCCAGCAGTTACTTTCGGTCCGATGAGCAGTTCTTC. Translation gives CASSYFRSDEQFF.

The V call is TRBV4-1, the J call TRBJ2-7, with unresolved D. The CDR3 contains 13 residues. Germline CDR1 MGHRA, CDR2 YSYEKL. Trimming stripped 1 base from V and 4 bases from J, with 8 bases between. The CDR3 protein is CASSQVTTYEQYF. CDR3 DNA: TGCGCCAGCAGCCAAGTCACGACGTACGAGCAGTACTTC.

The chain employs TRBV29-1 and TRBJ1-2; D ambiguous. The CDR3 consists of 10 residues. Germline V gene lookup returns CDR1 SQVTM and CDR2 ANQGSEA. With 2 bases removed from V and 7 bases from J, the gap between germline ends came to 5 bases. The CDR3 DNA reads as TGCAGCGTTGAAATTACTGGCTACACCTTC. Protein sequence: CSVEITGYTF.

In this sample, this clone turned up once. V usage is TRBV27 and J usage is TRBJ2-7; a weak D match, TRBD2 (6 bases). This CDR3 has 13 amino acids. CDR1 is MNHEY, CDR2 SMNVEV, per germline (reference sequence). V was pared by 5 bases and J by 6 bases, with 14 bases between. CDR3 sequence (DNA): TGTGCCAGCAGTGGGGCGGGATTTAGCGAGCAGTACTTC. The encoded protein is CASSGAGFSEQYF.

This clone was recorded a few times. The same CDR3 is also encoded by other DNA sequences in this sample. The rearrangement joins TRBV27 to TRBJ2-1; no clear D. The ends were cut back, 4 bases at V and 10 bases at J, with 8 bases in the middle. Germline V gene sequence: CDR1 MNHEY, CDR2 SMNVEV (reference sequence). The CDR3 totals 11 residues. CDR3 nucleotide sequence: TGTGCCAGCAGTTCAGGTACCGAGCAGTTCTTC. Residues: CASSSGTEQFF.

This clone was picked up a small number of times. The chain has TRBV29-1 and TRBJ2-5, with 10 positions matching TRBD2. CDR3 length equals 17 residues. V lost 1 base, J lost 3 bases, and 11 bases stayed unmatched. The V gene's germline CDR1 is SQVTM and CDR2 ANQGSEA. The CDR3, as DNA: TGCAGCGTTGAAGGTCAGGAGCGGGAGGGCCTTGAAGAGACCCAGTACTTC. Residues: CSVEGQEREGLEETQYF. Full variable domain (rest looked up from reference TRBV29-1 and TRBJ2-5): SAVISQKPSRDICQRGTSLTIQCQVDSQVTMMFWYRQQPGQSLTLIATANQGSEATYESGFVIDKFPISRPNLTFSTLTVSNMSPEDSSIYLCSVEGQEREGLEETQYFGPGTRLLVL.

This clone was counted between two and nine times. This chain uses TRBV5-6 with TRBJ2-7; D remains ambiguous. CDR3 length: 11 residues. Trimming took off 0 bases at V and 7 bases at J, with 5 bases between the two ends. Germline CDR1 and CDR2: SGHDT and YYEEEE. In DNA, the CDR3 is TGTGCCAGCAGCTTGGGGATAGAGCAGTACTTC. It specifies CASSLGIEQYF.

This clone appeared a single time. The CDR3 here is CASSELASLADTQYF. DNA for the CDR3: TGTGCCAGCAGTGAATTGGCTAGTTTGGCAGATACGCAGTATTTT. The chain couples TRBV25-1 to TRBJ2-3; no clear D gene. With 1 base removed from V and 4 bases from J, the gap between germline ends came to 12 bases. This CDR3 has 15 amino acids. CDR1 is MGHDK and CDR2 is SYGVNS in the germline V gene.

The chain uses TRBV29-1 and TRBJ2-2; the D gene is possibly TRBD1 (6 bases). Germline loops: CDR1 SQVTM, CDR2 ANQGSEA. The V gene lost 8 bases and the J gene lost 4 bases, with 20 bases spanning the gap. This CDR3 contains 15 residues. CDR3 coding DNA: TGCAGCTTTATGGATGACAGGACAGTCACCGGGGAGCTGTTTTTT. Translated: CSFMDDRTVTGELFF.

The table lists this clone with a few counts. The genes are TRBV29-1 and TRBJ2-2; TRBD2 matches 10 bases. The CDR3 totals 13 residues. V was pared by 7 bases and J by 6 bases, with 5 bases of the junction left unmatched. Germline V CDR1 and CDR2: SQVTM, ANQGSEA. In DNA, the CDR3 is TGCAGCGCCGCTAGCGGGAGTGCCGGGGAGCTGTTTTTT. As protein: CSAASGSAGELFF.

The CDR3 loop reads CASSTGHLSYEQYF. CDR3 coding DNA: TGTGCCAGCAGCACGGGACACCTTTCCTACGAGCAGTACTTC. The chain links TRBV25-1 to TRBJ2-7; D is possibly TRBD1 (6 bases). Germline loops: CDR1 MGHDK, CDR2 SYGVNS. Trimming removed 6 bases at V and 1 base at J, with 13 bases between. This CDR3 spans 14 amino acids.

The DNA for the CDR3 is TGTGCCAGCACCTCAGGACAGCGCACAGATACGCAGTATTTT. This translates into CASTSGQRTDTQYF. The gene calls are TRBV27 and TRBJ2-3; the D gene is possibly TRBD1 (6 bases). The V gene's germline CDR1 is MNHEY and CDR2 SMNVEV (reference sequence). This CDR3 comprises 14 residues. The V and J ends lost 7 bases and 1 base respectively, with 12 bases between them.

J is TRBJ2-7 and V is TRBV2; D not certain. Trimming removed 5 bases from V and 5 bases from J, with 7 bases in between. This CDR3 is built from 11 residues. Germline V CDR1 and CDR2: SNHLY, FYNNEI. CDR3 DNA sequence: TGTGCCAGCAGTTCGGTCAACGAGCAGTACTTC. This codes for CASSSVNEQYF.

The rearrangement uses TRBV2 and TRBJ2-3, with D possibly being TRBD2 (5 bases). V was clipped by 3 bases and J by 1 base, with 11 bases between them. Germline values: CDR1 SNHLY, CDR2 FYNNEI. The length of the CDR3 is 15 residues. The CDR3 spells CASSELDSGTDTQYF. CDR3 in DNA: TGTGCCAGCAGTGAGTTGGACTCGGGCACAGATACGCAGTATTTT.

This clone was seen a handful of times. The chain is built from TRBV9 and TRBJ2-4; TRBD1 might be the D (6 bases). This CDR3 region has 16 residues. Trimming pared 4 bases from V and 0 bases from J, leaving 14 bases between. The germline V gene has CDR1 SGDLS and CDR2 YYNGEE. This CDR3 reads CASSPGAGIAKNIQYF. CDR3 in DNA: TGTGCCAGCAGCCCAGGGGCAGGGATAGCCAAAAACATTCAGTACTTC.

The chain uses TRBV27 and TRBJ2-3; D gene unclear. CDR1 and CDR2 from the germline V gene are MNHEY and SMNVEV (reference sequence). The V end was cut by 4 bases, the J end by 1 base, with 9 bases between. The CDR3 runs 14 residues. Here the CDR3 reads CASSSILGTDTQYF. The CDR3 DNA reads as TGTGCCAGCAGTTCTATATTGGGCACAGATACGCAGTATTTT.

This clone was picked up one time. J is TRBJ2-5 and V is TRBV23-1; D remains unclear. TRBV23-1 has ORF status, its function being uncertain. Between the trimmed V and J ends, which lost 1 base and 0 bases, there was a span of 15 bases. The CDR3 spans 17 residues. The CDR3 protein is CASSQYVQEFDQETQYF. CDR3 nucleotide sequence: TGCGCCAGCAGTCAATACGTCCAGGAGTTTGACCAAGAGACCCAGTACTTC.

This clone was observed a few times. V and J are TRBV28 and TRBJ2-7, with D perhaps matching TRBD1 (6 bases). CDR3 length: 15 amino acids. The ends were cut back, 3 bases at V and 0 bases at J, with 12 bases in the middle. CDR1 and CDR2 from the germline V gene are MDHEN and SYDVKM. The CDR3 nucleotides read TGTGCCAGCAGTTTGCACAGGGATGACTCCTACGAGCAGTACTTC. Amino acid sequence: CASSLHRDDSYEQYF.

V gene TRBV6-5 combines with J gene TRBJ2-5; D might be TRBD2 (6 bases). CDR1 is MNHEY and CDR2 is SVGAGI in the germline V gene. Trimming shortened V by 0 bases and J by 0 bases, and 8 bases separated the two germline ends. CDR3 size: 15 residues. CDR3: CASSYSLAYQETQYF. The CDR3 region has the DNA TGTGCCAGCAGTTACTCCCTAGCGTACCAAGAGACCCAGTACTTC.

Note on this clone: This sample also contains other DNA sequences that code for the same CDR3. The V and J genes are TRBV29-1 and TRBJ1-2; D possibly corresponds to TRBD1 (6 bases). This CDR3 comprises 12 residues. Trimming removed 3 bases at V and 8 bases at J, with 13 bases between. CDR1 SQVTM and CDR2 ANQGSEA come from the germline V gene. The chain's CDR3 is CSVEGRGGGYTF. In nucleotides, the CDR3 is TGCAGCGTTGAGGGCAGGGGTGGGGGCTACACCTTC.